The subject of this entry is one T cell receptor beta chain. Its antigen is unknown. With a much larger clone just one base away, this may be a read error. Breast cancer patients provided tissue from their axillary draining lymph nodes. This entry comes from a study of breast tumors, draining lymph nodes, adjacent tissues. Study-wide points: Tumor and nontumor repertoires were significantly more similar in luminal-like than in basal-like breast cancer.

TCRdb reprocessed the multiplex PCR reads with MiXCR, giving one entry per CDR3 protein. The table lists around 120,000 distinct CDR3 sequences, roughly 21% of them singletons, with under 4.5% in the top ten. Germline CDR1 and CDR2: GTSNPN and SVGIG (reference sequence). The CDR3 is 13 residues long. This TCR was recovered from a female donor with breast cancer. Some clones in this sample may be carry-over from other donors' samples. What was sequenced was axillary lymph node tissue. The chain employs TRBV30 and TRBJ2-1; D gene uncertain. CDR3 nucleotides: TGTGCCTGGAATCTAGGGCTGTACAATGAGAAGTTCTTC. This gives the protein CAWNLGLYNEKFF.